This is a list of T cell receptor beta chains from one sample in a study of CD8+ T cells in alopecia areata. Sequencing was performed with immunoSEQ multiplex PCR; in TCRdb, only in-frame clones are kept and a portion is missing. The data hold 150,000 to 200,000 clones, with about 54% observed a single time. The sample consisted of CD4+ T cells sorted from blood. These receptors were taken from a human donor in good health. CDR3s include the opening cysteine and the closing phenylalanine or tryptophan. D genes are given only for firm matches. A row's size may be missing; if present it is once, few, many or a size class.

CDR3 length,V gene,clone size,J gene,D gene,CDR3 DNA,CDR3 protein
14,TRBV5-1,NA,TRBJ2-7,TRBD2,TGCGCCAGCAGTTTACTAGCGGGAGCGGACGAGCAGTACTTC,CASSLLAGADEQYF
12,TRBV28,NA,TRBJ1-2,NA,TGTGCCAGCGGCTCGGGCAGAGGGAACTACACCTTC,CASGSGRGNYTF
13,TRBV5-1,few,TRBJ2-2,NA,TGCGCCAGCAGCTTTCAGCGTGGCGGGGAGCTGTTTTTT,CASSFQRGGELFF
13,TRBV29-1,NA,TRBJ1-2,TRBD1,TGCAGCGGGACGGGTGACAGGGCCGGAGGCTACACCTTC,CSGTGDRAGGYTF
16,TRBV25-1,few,TRBJ2-7,NA,TGTGCCAGCAGTGAAATGGGAGGACGGGGCTCCTACGAGCAGTACTTC,CASSEMGGRGSYEQYF
12,TRBV29-1,NA,TRBJ1-5,NA,TGCAGCGTTGGCAGGGCGAATCAGCCCCAGCATTTT,CSVGRANQPQHF
17,TRBV30,few,TRBJ2-3,TRBD2,TGTGCCTGGAGTCCTCCAGGACTAGCGGCTAGCACAGATACGCAGTATTTT,CAWSPPGLAASTDTQYF
14,TRBV5-1,NA,TRBJ1-1,NA,TGCGCCAGCAGTTCTGGACGGATTAACACTGAAGCTTTCTTT,CASSSGRINTEAFF
15,TRBV5-6,NA,TRBJ2-3,TRBD2,TGTGCCAGCAGCCTTACTAGCGCATTCACAGATACGCAGTATTTT,CASSLTSAFTDTQYF
12,TRBV29-1,NA,TRBJ1-1,NA,TGCAGCGCCCGATTTAGCGGCACTGAAGCTTTCTTT,CSARFSGTEAFF
11,TRBV29-1,NA,TRBJ2-7,NA,TGCAGCGTTGAAGATCGTAGCCTCGAGTACTTC,CSVEDRSLEYF
14,TRBV2,NA,TRBJ1-1,NA,TGTGCCAGCAGCCTGAACAGCTCCCCCACTGAAGCTTTCTTT,CASSLNSSPTEAFF
19,TRBV7-6,few,TRBJ2-6,TRBD1,TGTGCCAGCAGCTTCCCAGGGACAGGGGGCGCAGCAGGGGCCAACGTCCTGACTTTC,CASSFPGTGGAAGANVLTF
14,TRBV11-2,once,TRBJ2-1,TRBD2,TGTGCCAGCACACCTGGCGGGAGGCGCAATGAGCAGTTCTTC,CASTPGGRRNEQFF
15,TRBV5-1,NA,TRBJ2-1,TRBD2,TGCGCCAGCAGCTTCTCAGGACTAGCGGGAAATGAGCAGTTCTTC,CASSFSGLAGNEQFF
16,TRBV30,few,TRBJ2-7,TRBD2,TGTGCCTGGAGCCGGAGTGGTGTTAGCGGGATGCACGAGCAGTACTTC,CAWSRSGVSGMHEQYF
12,TRBV7-2,NA,TRBJ1-1,NA,TGTGCCAGCAAAGGGAGCTCCTTGAAAGCTTTCTTT,CASKGSSLKAFF
13,TRBV29-1,few,TRBJ1-1,TRBD1,TGCAGCGTTGAAGCTACGGGGACAGGGAGGGCTTTCTTT,CSVEATGTGRAFF
15,TRBV15,NA,TRBJ2-1,NA,TGTGCCACCAGCAGAGGCCGAACTAGCCGCAATGAGCAGTTCTTC,CATSRGRTSRNEQFF
13,TRBV14,few,TRBJ1-5,NA,TGTGCCAGCAGCCAACTCCCGGGTCAGCCCCAGCATTTT,CASSQLPGQPQHF
15,TRBV6-6,NA,TRBJ2-1,TRBD1,TGTGCCAGCAGTTACGACAGGGGTTCCTACAATGAGCAGTTCTTC,CASSYDRGSYNEQFF
12,TRBV30,NA,TRBJ2-1,NA,TGTGCCTGGACTCTAGGGCCCGGCGGAGCGTTCTTC,CAWTLGPGGAFF
13,TRBV5-4,NA,TRBJ1-5,NA,TGTGCCAGCAGCTTGGACAGGAAAGGGGCCCAGCATTTT,CASSLDRKGAQHF
13,TRBV15,NA,TRBJ2-2,NA,TGTGCCACCAGCAGAGCCGGGGCCGGGGAGCTGTTTTTT,CATSRAGAGELFF
14,TRBV6-6,NA,TRBJ2-1,TRBD2,TGTGCCAGCAGTTTCGGGACTAGCAGCGGGGAGCAGTTCTTC,CASSFGTSSGEQFF
13,TRBV29-1,NA,TRBJ2-7,TRBD2,TGCAGCGCCCGGACTAGCGGGGCCTACGAGCAGTACTTC,CSARTSGAYEQYF
12,TRBV29-1,NA,TRBJ1-5,NA,TGCAGCGTTGAAGTTCCCCATCAGCCCCAGCATTTT,CSVEVPHQPQHF
13,TRBV29-1,NA,TRBJ1-2,TRBD1,TGCAGCGTTGGGGACAGGGGGGGATATGGCTACACCTTC,CSVGDRGGYGYTF
14,TRBV29-1,few,TRBJ2-7,NA,TGCAGCGTCGGGGTCGTAGGGGGATCATACGAGCAGTACTTC,CSVGVVGGSYEQYF
12,TRBV29-1,NA,TRBJ2-5,NA,TGCAGCGTTTTACAGGATAAAGAGACCCAGTACTTC,CSVLQDKETQYF
13,TRBV27,NA,TRBJ2-5,NA,TGTGCCAGCAGTTTAGATGACAGGGAGACCCAGTACTTC,CASSLDDRETQYF
15,TRBV21-1,NA,TRBJ1-5,NA,TGTGCCAGCAGCAAAACAGGAAAGGGCAATCAGCCCCAGCATTTT,CASSKTGKGNQPQHF
12,TRBV5-1,few,TRBJ2-1,NA,TGCGCCAGCAGGGTGAGCTACAATGAGCAGTTCTTC,CASRVSYNEQFF
14,TRBV4-1,few,TRBJ2-7,TRBD1,TGCGCCAGCAGCCAGCAGGGACAGAACTACGAGCAGTACTTC,CASSQQGQNYEQYF
14,TRBV25-1,NA,TRBJ2-1,NA,TGTGCCAGCAGTGAACAAGCGGGCGGCAATGAGCAGTTCTTC,CASSEQAGGNEQFF
16,TRBV5-1,few,TRBJ2-1,TRBD2,TGCGCCAGCAGCTCCGATCTAGCGGGAGTGGGCAATGAGCAGTTCTTC,CASSSDLAGVGNEQFF
14,TRBV28,NA,TRBJ2-5,NA,TGTGCCAGCAGGGGCGGAGGGGCTGGGGAGACCCAGTACTTC,CASRGGGAGETQYF
11,TRBV20-1,NA,TRBJ2-1,NA,TGCAGTGCTCAGGACTCCCGGGAGCAGTTCTTC,CSAQDSREQFF
13,TRBV7-9,NA,TRBJ2-2,NA,TGTGCCAGCAGCTTAACAGCAACCGGGGAGCTGTTTTTT,CASSLTATGELFF
13,TRBV29-1,NA,TRBJ2-1,TRBD1,TGCAGCGTTGAGGACAGGGGTTACAATGAGCAGTTCTTC,CSVEDRGYNEQFF
14,TRBV6-1,NA,TRBJ1-4,NA,TGTGCCAGCAGAGGAAGGCACAGCGGCGAAAAACTGTTTTTT,CASRGRHSGEKLFF
15,TRBV18,NA,TRBJ2-1,TRBD2,TGTGCCAGCTCACCTCTAGCGGGAGGCTACAATGAGCAGTTCTTC,CASSPLAGGYNEQFF
14,TRBV15,NA,TRBJ1-2,TRBD1,TGTGCCACCAGCGCGGGACAGGGGGCTCGAGGCTACACCTTC,CATSAGQGARGYTF
13,TRBV7-9,NA,TRBJ1-2,NA,TGTGCCAGCAGCCGCGAAGGGCGGTATGGCTACACCTTC,CASSREGRYGYTF
19,TRBV30,NA,TRBJ1-4,TRBD1,TGTGCCTGGAGTGCAGCCCGGGACAGGGGGCGCGTGGCTAATGAAAAACTGTTTTTT,CAWSAARDRGRVANEKLFF
14,TRBV6-1,NA,TRBJ2-7,NA,TGTGCCAGCAGCGGGCGATACCCTCGGGGAGAGCAGTACTTC,CASSGRYPRGEQYF